This T cell receptor (beta chain) is from a study of post-analysis software for immune sequencing data. Overall study: Courses of disease covered relapsing-remitting, secondary progressive and progressive-relapsing multiple sclerosis. Study observations and caveats: Compared against controls, patients with multiple sclerosis displayed significantly lower normalized Chao1 diversity. TRBV segments more frequent in patients than in controls numbered several and included TRBV5-6, TRBV5-1 and TRBV20-1. Samples sharing a preparation batch grouped tightly together when assessed by F measure.

Built from TCR beta cDNA, the libraries had unique molecular identifiers in them. The source material, roughly 0.9 to 10 million T cells, gave rise to roughly 500,000 cDNA molecules. TCRdb reprocessed the PCR reads with MiXCR, giving one entry per CDR3 protein. The sample has a few hundred thousand distinct CDR3 sequences, 39% seen once. Trimming took 5 bases from V and 3 from J; bases not matched to a gene: 7. The germline V gene has CDR1 DFQATT and CDR2 SNEGSKA (reference sequence). The CDR3 has 15 residues. This clonotype was picked up a small number of times. Antigen specificity is unknown. The sequenced sample consisted of blood. The receptor comes from a girl aged 2 to 10 with multiple sclerosis. The V gene is TRBV20-1, the J gene TRBJ2-5, with 12 bases fitting TRBD2. The CDR3 coding sequence is TGCAGTGCTGATGGATGGACTAGCGGGGAAGAGACCCAGTACTTC. Translating gives CSADGWTSGEETQYF.